Given below is one T cell receptor (beta chain) in context. Its antigen is undetermined. These data come from a study of cytomegalovirus exposure and HLA in healthy donors. Study results and caveats: Rarity marked most TCR sequences, yet some public TCRs occurred in many donors. Researchers catalogued some 160 TCR beta chains as cytomegalovirus-associated.

This table comes from immunoSEQ multiplex PCR, and its TCRdb copy is limited to in-frame clones, with some not included. The top ten clones hold roughly 1.4% of a sample with 150,000 to 200,000 clones, roughly 89% of them seen once. The CDR3 contains 18 residues. The sample taken for sequencing was PBMCs. The V gene is TRBV7-5, the J gene TRBJ1-2. TRBV7-5 is a recognized pseudogene. This clonotype was obtained from a woman aged 25 to 39 in good health and CMV-seronegative. The CDR3 DNA is TGTGCCAGAAGCTTAAGATTCGGCGGGGGGCGATCTAACTATGGCTACACCTTC. It codes for CARSLRFGGGRSNYGYTF.